This entry concerns a single T cell receptor (beta chain). No antigen is known for it. Regarding treatment: oral pan-JAK inhibitor, 5-10 mg twice daily. RNA extraction and reverse transcription yielded cDNA as sequencing template. Libraries were prepared by immunoSEQ multiplex PCR; TCRdb keeps only in-frame clonotypes and omits some of them. The sample shows approximately 210,000 clones, 45% to 65% of them seen only once. The CDR3 sequence is 13 residues long. V was pared by 2 bases and J by 2 bases, with 8 bases between. The germline V gene has CDR1 SGHRS and CDR2 YFSETQ. The sample originates from a study of CD8+ T cells in alopecia areata. As for the study in general: The SALT score measured affected scalp surface percentage in treated patients.

Study conclusions and caveats: Especially in alopecia totalis/universalis, lesional scalp showed greater clonality than normal scalp did. While tofacitinib was given, many expanded lesional clones persisted in scalp and blood.

The receptor's source is a human donor with alopecia areata. Specimen: CD4+ T cells sorted from blood, collected at week 4, from a patient treated with tofacitinib. The gene calls are TRBV5-1 and TRBJ2-7; D not certain. The CDR3 DNA reads TGCGCCAGCAGCTTCGGACCAGCCTACGAGCAGTACTTC. Translation: CASSFGPAYEQYF.